The sequence of this T cell receptor (beta chain) was determined in a study of control samples from healthy donors and cancer patients. Using immunoSEQ multiplex PCR, the repertoire was profiled, and TCRdb retains in-frame clones only, with some absent. The profile shows tens of thousands of clones, over 85% of them singletons. V lost 10 bases to trimming and J lost 12 bases; unmatched junction nucleotides: 13. This CDR3 comprises 14 residues. The germline gives CDR1 MNHEY, CDR2 SVGAGI. The chain has TRBV6-5 and TRBJ2-1; 12 bases match TRBD1. The sequence came from a woman aged 25 to 39 in good health. The sample taken for sequencing was blood. The DNA of the CDR3 is TGTGCCATTATCCGGGACAGGGGGCTAGGGGTGCAGTTCTTC. This encodes CAIIRDRGLGVQFF.